What follows is one T cell receptor (beta chain) and its context. No antigen is known for it. Source study methods: Clinicopathological groups differed in CDR3, with these differences serving to build a distant-metastasis classifier for papillary thyroid cancer. TCRdb reprocessed the PCR reads using MiXCR. The V and J calls, along with clone size, are taken from TCRdb and not from the paper's own processing. The table lists 15,000 or so clones, 25% to 30% of them singletons. The V end lost 1 base, the J end lost 7 bases, and 13 bases lay between the germline ends. Germline V gives CDR1 LGHDT, CDR2 YNNKEL (reference sequence). This CDR3 spans 14 amino acids. All patients reached thyroid surgery having received no treatment beforehand. The record originates from a study of metastatic and nonmetastatic thyroid tumors. Overall study context: From malignant and benign thyroid patients, repertoires in blood and in tumor or nodule tissue were compared.

Study-wide findings and caveats: Significantly greater TCR beta diversity was reportedly found in malignant thyroid tumors than in benign nodules (in blood and tumor).

The sample comprised adjacent normal tissue. The receptor comes from a female donor with papillary thyroid cancer or a benign thyroid nodule (not recorded which). Some clones in this sample may be carry-over from other donors' samples. This sequence joins TRBV3-1 and TRBJ1-1; D is possibly TRBD1 (5 bases). The CDR3 DNA reads as TGTGCCAGCAGCCAAGGGCAGGGTTGGATTGAAGCTTTCTTT. Protein sequence: CASSQGQGWIEAFF.